A single sample gave rise to the 17 T cell receptor beta chains below, sequenced in a study of beta chain features in type 1 diabetes. All of the isolated RNA was reverse transcribed, so expressed TCRB transcripts were sequenced. TCRdb keeps only in-frame clones here, not all; method: immunoSEQ multiplex PCR. The table includes fewer than 650,000 clones, 15% detected once. The sequenced sample was naive CD4+ T cells from blood. The origin of the receptors is a man aged 18 to 29 in good health.

This clone was detected only a few times. The CDR3: CASSKDLQETQYF. CDR3 in DNA: TGTGCCAGCAGCAAAGATCTTCAAGAGACCCAGTACTTC. V gene TRBV21-1 combines with J gene TRBJ2-5; the D segment call TRBD2 is taken from the table without a DNA check. TRBV21-1 is a pseudogene locus. This CDR3 has 13 residues.

This clone was observed a few times. The chain recombines TRBV7-9 with TRBJ1-2, with D perhaps matching TRBD1 (5 bases). The germline V and J ends were trimmed by 5 bases and 1 base, with 17 bases remaining between them. Germline V gives CDR1 SEHNR, CDR2 FQNEAQ (reference sequence). CDR3 size: 16 residues. The CDR3 sequence: CASSARQLRFNYGYTF. The CDR3 DNA is TGTGCCAGCAGCGCCCGACAGCTACGGTTTAACTATGGCTACACCTTC. Looking up the rest from reference TRBV7-9 and TRBJ1-2 gives the full variable domain: DTGVSQNPRHKITKRGQNVTFRCDPISEHNRLYWYRQTLGQGPEFLTYFQNEAQLEKSRLLSDRFSAERPKGSFSTLEIQRTEQGDSAMYLCASSARQLRFNYGYTFGSGTRLTVV.

There are a few counts of this clone. The rearrangement uses TRBV7-9 and TRBJ2-7; D call uncertain. CDR3 length: 12 amino acids. Germline V lookup: CDR1 SEHNR, CDR2 FQNEAQ (reference sequence). Trimming shortened V by 8 bases and J by 4 bases, and 12 bases separated the two germline ends. Here the CDR3 DNA reads TGTGCCAGCTACAACTACGCTTACGAGCAGTACTTC. Protein product: CASYNYAYEQYF.

This clone has more than one count but fewer than ten. The chain is built from TRBV7-2 and TRBJ2-7; 9 bases match TRBD2. CDR1 is SGHTA, CDR2 FQGNSA, per germline. There are 15 residues in the CDR3. The V gene end was trimmed by 0 bases and the J gene end by 5 bases; junction bases not matched to a gene: 5. This CDR3 is CASSLAASGTNEQYF. The CDR3 DNA reads TGTGCCAGCAGCTTAGCGGCTAGCGGGACTAACGAGCAGTACTTC.

The J gene is TRBJ2-7, the V gene TRBV19, with D possibly matching TRBD1 (5 bases). CDR1 and CDR2 (germline): LNHDA, SQIVND (reference sequence). Deletions cut 1 base from V and 4 bases from J, with 8 bases between. This CDR3 spans 13 amino acids. The CDR3 sequence: CASSIGPGYEQYF. The CDR3 DNA is TGTGCCAGTAGTATAGGCCCAGGGTACGAGCAGTACTTC. Variable domain in full (rest from reference TRBV19 and TRBJ2-7): DGGITQSPKYLFRKEGQNVTLSCEQNLNHDAMYWYRQDPGQGLRLIYYSQIVNDFQKGDIAEGYSVSREKKESFPLTVTSAQKNPTAFYLCASSIGPGYEQYFGPGTRLTVT.

The genes are TRBV18 and TRBJ1-6; D gene unclear. CDR1 is KGHSH and CDR2 is LQKENI in the germline V gene. V lost 3 bases to trimming and J lost 3 bases, with 9 bases between them. The length of the CDR3 is 15 residues. CDR3 region: CASSPSGNYNSPLHF. CDR3 sequence (DNA): TGTGCCAGCTCACCGAGCGGGAACTATAATTCACCCCTCCACTTT. Full variable domain (outside the CDR3, taken from reference TRBV18 and TRBJ1-6): NAGVMQNPRHLVRRRGQEARLRCSPMKGHSHVYWYRQLPEEGLKFMVYLQKENIIDESGMPKERFSAEFPKEGPSILRIQQVVRGDSAAYFCASSPSGNYNSPLHFGNGTRLTVT.

The chain employs TRBV5-1 and TRBJ1-5, with D possibly being TRBD1 (6 bases). The CDR3 has 15 residues. V was clipped by 4 bases and J by 3 bases, with 14 bases between them. CDR1 is SGHRS and CDR2 is YFSETQ in the germline V gene. The CDR3 protein is CASSRTGNNNQPQHF. For the CDR3, the DNA is TGCGCCAGCAGCCGAACAGGGAATAACAATCAGCCCCAGCATTTT.

In its sample, this clone was seen a few times. The chain has TRBV4-1 and TRBJ2-6; the match to TRBD1 covers 8 bases. The junction had 4 bases not matched to a gene; V was cut back by 1 base and J by 2 bases. The CDR3 spans 17 residues. Germline loops: CDR1 MGHRA, CDR2 YSYEKL. The CDR3: CASSQGDRGTGANVLTF. The CDR3 bases are TGCGCCAGCAGCCAAGGAGACAGGGGTACTGGGGCCAACGTCCTGACTTTC.

This clone occurred many times. This sequence joins TRBV19 and TRBJ2-2; D unresolved. Trimming removed 5 bases at V and 4 bases at J, with 11 bases between. Germline CDR1 LNHDA, CDR2 SQIVND (reference sequence). The CDR3 sequence is 14 residues long. CDR3 DNA: TGTGCCAGTAGTGTCAATATGGTCACCGGGGAGCTGTTTTTT. As protein: CASSVNMVTGELFF.

V gene TRBV18 combines with J gene TRBJ2-5; tentatively, D is TRBD1 (6 bases). This CDR3 spans 15 amino acids. Trimming left V 3 bases short and J 4 bases short, with 15 bases between. The germline V gene encodes CDR1 KGHSH and CDR2 LQKENI. Here the CDR3 reads CASSPRTDIGETQYF. In DNA, the CDR3 is TGTGCCAGCTCACCGCGGACAGACATAGGAGAGACCCAGTACTTC.

This clone was seen only a few times. The V and J genes are TRBV30 and TRBJ2-5, with D possibly matching TRBD1 (6 bases). The CDR3 has 13 residues. The germline V gene has CDR1 GTSNPN and CDR2 SVGIG (reference sequence). V lost 2 bases and J lost 4, with 11 bases in between. This chain's CDR3 is CAWSLQGIETQYF. CDR3 DNA: TGTGCCTGGAGTTTACAGGGAATAGAGACCCAGTACTTC. The full variable domain, rest sourced from reference TRBV30 and TRBJ2-5, is SQTIHQWPATLVQPVGSPLSLECTVEGTSNPNLYWYRQAAGRGLQLLFYSVGIGQISSEVPQNLSASRPQDRQFILSSKKLLLSDSGFYLCAWSLQGIETQYFGPGTRLLVL.

The chain carries TRBV18 and TRBJ2-3; 12 bases agree with TRBD2. The length of the CDR3 is 16 residues. The germline gives CDR1 KGHSH, CDR2 LQKENI. With 4 bases clipped from V and 2 bases from J, the junction kept 4 bases outside the gene matches. Here the CDR3 reads CASSQTSGGFTDTQYF. The CDR3 bases are TGTGCCAGCTCACAGACTAGCGGGGGCTTCACAGATACGCAGTATTTT.

The J gene is TRBJ1-2, the V gene TRBV9; possibly TRBD1 for D (5 bases). The V gene lost 3 bases and the J gene lost 8 bases, with 17 bases spanning the gap. This CDR3 has 14 amino acids. CDR1 and CDR2 (germline): SGDLS, YYNGEE. CDR3 protein: CASSAGDGRSGYTF. CDR3 DNA: TGTGCCAGCAGCGCCGGGGACGGCCGCTCGGGCTACACCTTC.

The sample holds a few counts of this clone. The CDR3 region is CASRFGGLASGANVLTF. The CDR3 region has the DNA TGTGCCAGCAGATTCGGTGGATTAGCCTCCGGGGCCAACGTCCTGACTTTC. The chain has TRBV2 and TRBJ2-6; D is unclear. The CDR3 totals 17 residues. The germline CDR1 and CDR2 sequences are SNHLY and FYNNEI. V was cut by 6 bases and J by 4 bases, with 19 bases left in between.

The chain combines TRBV19 with TRBJ2-5; D perhaps matches TRBD2 (5 bases). This CDR3 is 15 amino acids long. Trimming shortened V by 3 bases and J by 1 base, and 12 bases separated the two germline ends. Germline CDR1 is LNHDA and CDR2 is SQIVND (reference sequence). Here the CDR3 DNA reads TGTGCCAGTAGTATTGCCCCCGGGGTCCAAGAGACCCAGTACTTC. Translated: CASSIAPGVQETQYF.

The chain carries TRBV7-6 and TRBJ2-7, with TRBD1 matching over 9 bases. The CDR3 runs to 16 residues. The junction had 6 bases not matched to a gene; V was cut back by 0 bases and J by 3 bases. The V gene's germline CDR1 is SGHVS and CDR2 FNYEAQ. CDR3 residues: CASSLAAGQGVYEQYF. Here the CDR3 DNA reads TGTGCCAGCAGCTTAGCCGCGGGACAGGGAGTCTACGAGCAGTACTTC. Supplemented by reference TRBV7-6 and TRBJ2-7, the full variable domain reads GAGVSQSPRYKVTKRGQDVALRCDPISGHVSLYWYRQALGQGPEFLTYFNYEAQQDKSGLPNDRFSAERPEGSISTLTIQRTEQRDSAMYRCASSLAAGQGVYEQYFGPGTRLTVT.

V usage is TRBV25-1 and J usage is TRBJ1-2; D gene uncertain. This CDR3 region has 13 residues. With 5 bases removed from V and 2 bases from J, the gap between germline ends came to 9 bases. Germline lookup yields CDR1 MGHDK and CDR2 SYGVNS. The chain's CDR3 is CASSKGQNYGYTF. Written as DNA, the CDR3 is TGTGCCAGCAGTAAAGGTCAGAACTATGGCTACACCTTC.